This TCR beta chain was retrieved from a study of tumor-infiltrating lymphocytes in localized non-small cell lung cancer. Background on the study: Several tumor histologies, both smoking statuses, and some post-neoadjuvant chemotherapy samples were included. General study results and limits: IM1 and IM2 tumors showed no difference in T-cell fraction. Each assay used a separate piece of the same tissue. TCRbeta sequencing showed higher T cell infiltration in tumors than uninvolved lung.

The CDR3 length is 13 residues. In germline, CDR1 is MNHNS, CDR2 SASEGT. Trimming removed 3 bases from V and 3 bases from J, with 9 bases in between. In regard to this clone: Its antigen is as yet unknown.

Generated by immunoSEQ multiplex PCR, the TCRdb table keeps only in-frame clones and is missing some. The table includes nearly 9,500 clones, 82% detected once. This chain joins TRBV6-1 and TRBJ2-7; no reliable D call. Sequencing was carried out using uninvolved lung tissue not adjacent to the tumor. The source of this sequence is a human donor with non-small cell lung cancer. CDR3 protein: CASSEGRIYEQYF. In nucleotides, the CDR3 is TGTGCCAGCAGTGAGGGCAGGATCTACGAGCAGTACTTC.